A selection of T cell receptor beta chains follows, all from one sample in a study of shared clonotypes between healthy human individuals. Sequenced by immunoSEQ multiplex PCR; TCRdb stores in-frame clones only, minus some. Of fewer than 2.5 million clones listed, under 95% were seen once; the top ten hold about 0.38%. Material: naive CD4+ T cells from PBMCs. These receptors all come from a man aged 18 to 35 in good health. Some clones in this sample may be carry-over from other donors' samples. Each CDR3 is given with its conserved first and last residue. The D gene is left open where the match is weak. Size is stated for part of the rows, as once, few or many counts, or as a class when the clone is expanded.

>TRBJ2-2|TRBV28|-|-
TGTGCCATCCGGGGACCTTCAAGGGCCGGGGAGCTGTTTTTT
CAIRGPSRAGELFF
>TRBJ2-5|TRBV5-1|-|-
TGCGCCAGCAGCTTACTGGCGGGGCCGTACCAAGAGACCCAGTACTTC
CASSLLAGPYQETQYF
>TRBJ2-2|TRBV11-2|-|-
TGTGCCAGCAATGGTTTGAACACCGGGGAGCTGTTTTTT
CASNGLNTGELFF
>TRBJ2-7|TRBV15|-|-
TGTGCCACCAGCAGAGGGACTCTGGGCGCCTACGAGCAGTACTTC
CATSRGTLGAYEQYF
>TRBJ2-1|TRBV5-1|-|-
TGCGCCAGCAGCTTGGCCGGGTGGGAGGTAGAGCAGTTCTTC
CASSLAGWEVEQFF
>TRBJ1-5|TRBV19|few|-
TGTGCCAGTAGTCCAAACAGGGCAAATCAGCCCCAGCATTTT
CASSPNRANQPQHF
>TRBJ2-3|TRBV5-4|-|-
TGTGCCAGCAGCTTAACGGCGGGGCGGCGCACAGATACGCAGTATTTT
CASSLTAGRRTDTQYF
>TRBJ1-2|TRBV6-1|-|-
TGTGCCAGCAGTGAAGCCAGGACAGCTTACTATGGCTACACCTTC
CASSEARTAYYGYTF
>TRBJ1-2|TRBV28|-|TRBD1
TGTGCCAGCAGAATGACAGGGCTAAGCTATGGCTACACCTTC
CASRMTGLSYGYTF
>TRBJ1-1|TRBV30|-|-
TGTGCCTGGAGGTTAGTAGGTGGACCCGCTAACACTGAAGCTTTCTTT
CAWRLVGGPANTEAFF
>TRBJ2-7|TRBV4-1|-|TRBD2
TGCGCCAGCAGCCAAGTCTCTGCGGGAGTGTCTTACGAGCAGTACTTC
CASSQVSAGVSYEQYF
>TRBJ1-5|TRBV30|-|-
TGTGCCTGGGGGTTGGCCTTAAATCAGCCCCAGCATTTT
CAWGLALNQPQHF
>TRBJ2-2|TRBV5-5|once|-
TGTGCCAGCAGCTTGGGAAAATGGACCGGGGAGCTGTTTTTT
CASSLGKWTGELFF
>TRBJ1-5|TRBV2|once|-
TGTGCCAGCACAGACAGAGACCTTCTTTTATATAGCAATCAGCCCCAGCATTTT
CASTDRDLLLYSNQPQHF
>TRBJ1-1|TRBV5-1|-|TRBD1
TGCGCCAGCAGCTTGAGTGGACAGGGGAGGACTGAAGCTTTCTTT
CASSLSGQGRTEAFF
>TRBJ2-3|TRBV9|-|-
TGTGCCAGCAGTGGACCTAGCGCGTACGGAGATACGCAGTATTTT
CASSGPSAYGDTQYF
>TRBJ2-3|TRBV7-9|-|TRBD2
TGTGCCAGCAGCGGCGGGAGAATTTTTGGCACAGATACGCAGTATTTT
CASSGGRIFGTDTQYF
>TRBJ2-7|TRBV29-1|-|TRBD2
TGCAGCGCAAGCGGGGGCCCCTACGAGCAGTACTTC
CSASGGPYEQYF
>TRBJ2-5|TRBV7-3|-|TRBD1
TGTGCCAGCAGCCGCCGGACAGGGAGTGGGGAGACCCAGTACTTC
CASSRRTGSGETQYF
>TRBJ2-5|TRBV7-2|-|TRBD1
TGTGCCAGCAGCTTAGCCTGGGACAGGGGTTTCGAGACCCAGTACTTC
CASSLAWDRGFETQYF
>TRBJ2-1|TRBV2|-|TRBD2
TGTGCCAGCAGAAAACCGGGACTAGCGGGAGCCAGGCATCGGGACAATGAGCAGTTCTTC
CASRKPGLAGARHRDNEQFF
>TRBJ2-1|TRBV30|once|-
TGTGCCTGGAGTTTACTAGCACGATACAATGAGCAGTTCTTC
CAWSLLARYNEQFF
>TRBJ1-4|TRBV6-1|-|TRBD1
TGTGCCAGCAGCGGGGACAGGACTAATGAAAAACTGTTTTTT
CASSGDRTNEKLFF
>TRBJ2-3|TRBV7-9|-|TRBD2
TGTGCCAGCAGCTTAGCGCTAGCGGACACAGATACGCAGTATTTT
CASSLALADTDTQYF
>TRBJ2-3|TRBV28|-|-
TGTGCCAGCAGTCCCAACACAGATACGCAGTATTTT
CASSPNTDTQYF
>TRBJ2-7|TRBV2|once|-
TGTGCCAGCAAGGGATTCTCCTACGAGCAGTACTTC
CASKGFSYEQYF
>TRBJ2-5|TRBV19|-|-
TGTGCCAGTAGTATAGGGCGGGAACGACAGACCCAGTACTTC
CASSIGRERQTQYF
>TRBJ2-7|TRBV28|-|-
TGTGCCAGCGGATATCCGAGGGGGGCGCCTTCCAGCTCCTACGAGCAGTACTTC
CASGYPRGAPSSSYEQYF
>TRBJ2-5|TRBV27|-|-
TGTGCCAGCAGTTTGTCTATAGCCGGAGAGACCCAGTACTTC
CASSLSIAGETQYF
>TRBJ1-1|TRBV5-1|-|TRBD1
TGCGCCAGCAGCTCTTCCGCAGGGGGAAACACTGAAGCTTTCTTT
CASSSSAGGNTEAFF
>TRBJ2-1|TRBV7-9|-|TRBD2
TGTGCCAGCACCCAAAGGGCGGGAGCGGGCCCTAGGGAGCAGTTCTTC
CASTQRAGAGPREQFF
>TRBJ1-2|TRBV9|-|TRBD1
TGTGCCAGCAGCGTTGACAGGGTGCCCAACTATGGCTACACCTTC
CASSVDRVPNYGYTF
>TRBJ1-2|TRBV5-1|-|TRBD1
TGCGCCAGCAGCGATCGCGGGACAGGAACCTATGGCTACACCTTC
CASSDRGTGTYGYTF
>TRBJ1-1|TRBV10-3|-|-
TGTGCCATCAAGGTAGGGGTCAATGAGGACACTGAAGCTTCCTTT
CAIKVGVNEDTEASF
>TRBJ1-4|TRBV7-9|-|TRBD1
TGTGCCAGCAGCCCCGTGGGGACAGGGGCCCAATCTTATGAAAAACTGTTTTTT
CASSPVGTGAQSYEKLFF
>TRBJ1-4|TRBV9|-|-
TGTGCCAGCAGCGTAGACCCAGGGCAGGAGAAACTGTTTTTT
CASSVDPGQEKLFF
>TRBJ1-3|TRBV28|once|-
TGTGCCAGCAGTTTGTCGGTTCTTAGGACTGGAAACACCATATATTTT
CASSLSVLRTGNTIYF
>TRBJ2-1|TRBV6-1|-|TRBD2
TGTGCCAGCAGATCGGGACTAGCAGGCTACAATGAGCAGTTCTTC
CASRSGLAGYNEQFF
>TRBJ1-1|TRBV2|-|-
TGTGCCAGCAGTGAAGGTGGATATAATTTGGCTTTCTTT
CASSEGGYNLAFF
>TRBJ2-1|TRBV27|-|-
TGTGCCAGCAGGCCCACCTCTAGCTCCTACAATGAGCAGTTCTTC
CASRPTSSSYNEQFF
>TRBJ2-7|TRBV7-8|-|TRBD1
TGTGCCAGCAGCCCGAAGACCGGGACAGGAGAAAAAAATCCCTACGAGCAGTACTTC
CASSPKTGTGEKNPYEQYF
>TRBJ2-5|TRBV6-1|-|-
TGTGCCAGCAGTGAAGGCGGGACGGTAGAGACCCAGTACTTC
CASSEGGTVETQYF